The present TCR beta chain was sequenced within a study of regulatory T cells in long-lasting Graves disease. Points from the study as a whole: Newly diagnosed patients had higher TCR diversity than persistent Graves' patients did. A greater number of public clonotypes (roughly 2,700) was shared by persistent patients than by new patients (approximately 910). Owing to a sample size that was small, accuracy may have been reduced.

The germline V gene encodes CDR1 MNHNS and CDR2 SASEGT. The CDR3 runs 19 residues. V was trimmed by 6 bases and J by 1 base, leaving 28 bases between them. This clonotype appeared a few times. Its antigen is not identified. Combining iRepertoire HTBI primers with Arm-PCR of CDR3 regions, the authors built TCR beta libraries. In TCRdb, the multiplex PCR reads were re-called with MiXCR into one record per CDR3 protein. The sample has fewer than 450,000 distinct CDR3 sequences, less than 25% seen once. Documented time point: persistent/refractory GD, antithyroid drugs over 5 years with positive TRAb. PBMCs were the source of the RNA used for TCR sequencing.

The sequence came from a female donor with Graves disease. The rearrangement links TRBV6-1 to TRBJ2-7; a weak D match, TRBD2 (5 bases). The sample in question was peripheral blood mononuclear cells (PBMCs), obtained when the disease was refractory, from a patient treated with antithyroid drugs. CDR3: CASSPHTLPGGTFSYEQYF. CDR3 in DNA: TGTGCCAGCAGCCCCCATACCCTGCCTGGAGGCACATTTTCCTACGAGCAGTACTTC.